The rows below give T cell receptor beta chains drawn from one sample of a study of T cells after yellow fever vaccination. Each CDR3 protein is one row after TCRdb ran MiXCR on the 5' RACE reads. The sample carries about 340,000 distinct CDR3 sequences, around an eighth recorded once. This material consisted of CD4+ T cells sorted from PBMCs, taken 15 days after the yellow fever booster vaccination. The receptor source for this set is a man aged 18 to 29 who received the YFV17D yellow fever vaccine. CDR3s include the opening cysteine and the closing phenylalanine or tryptophan. The order of the fields is clone size, CDR3 length, D gene, J gene, V gene, CDR3 protein, CDR3 DNA. A D gene is named only where the DNA matches it firmly. Some rows have no size entry. The others give once, few or many, or a class for an expanded clone.

size: NA; length: 14; D: TRBD1; J: TRBJ2-7; V: TRBV29-1; CDR3: CSVPTGTGTYEQYF; DNA: TGCAGCGTTCCGACCGGGACAGGGACCTACGAGCAGTACTTC
size: few; length: 14; D: NA; J: TRBJ2-6; V: TRBV19; CDR3: CASRHLSGANVLTF; DNA: TGTGCCAGTAGACACCTCTCTGGGGCCAACGTCCTGACTTTC
size: few; length: 17; D: TRBD1; J: TRBJ2-3; V: TRBV4-3; CDR3: CASSQAIGTGMTDTQYF; DNA: TGCGCCAGCAGCCAAGCTATAGGGACAGGGATGACAGATACGCAGTATTTT
size: few; length: 13; D: NA; J: TRBJ1-1; V: TRBV2; CDR3: CASSEGPGAKAFF; DNA: TGTGCCAGCAGTGAAGGTCCGGGGGCGAAAGCTTTCTTT
size: NA; length: 14; D: NA; J: TRBJ1-1; V: TRBV19; CDR3: CASRIYALGAEAFF; DNA: TGTGCCAGTAGGATCTATGCATTGGGGGCTGAAGCTTTCTTT
size: many; length: 12; D: NA; J: TRBJ2-1; V: TRBV29-1; CDR3: CSVPGTYNEQFF; DNA: TGCAGCGTTCCCGGGACCTACAATGAGCAGTTCTTC
size: NA; length: 15; D: NA; J: TRBJ1-5; V: TRBV4-2; CDR3: CASSQGPTGTQPQHF; DNA: TGTGCCAGCAGCCAAGGGCCGACGGGGACCCAGCCCCAGCATTTT
size: NA; length: 13; D: NA; J: TRBJ2-5; V: TRBV3-1; CDR3: CASMAAGWETQYF; DNA: TGTGCCAGCATGGCCGCGGGTTGGGAGACCCAGTACTTC
size: many; length: 13; D: NA; J: TRBJ2-5; V: TRBV19; CDR3: CASSIQGGETQYF; DNA: TGTGCCAGTAGTATTCAAGGAGGAGAGACCCAGTACTTC
size: few; length: 11; D: NA; J: TRBJ1-2; V: TRBV12-3/TRBV12-4; CDR3: CASSWTRGYTF; DNA: TGTGCCAGCAGTTGGACACGAGGCTACACCTTC
size: NA; length: 15; D: NA; J: TRBJ2-1; V: TRBV4-3; CDR3: CASSQEPAAYNEQFF; DNA: TGCGCCAGCAGCCAAGAACCGGCCGCCTACAATGAGCAGTTCTTC
size: NA; length: 15; D: TRBD1; J: TRBJ1-2; V: TRBV6-6; CDR3: CASSSDRGRGYGYTF; DNA: TGTGCCAGCAGTTCGGACAGGGGGCGCGGGTATGGCTACACCTTC
size: NA; length: 20; D: TRBD2; J: TRBJ2-3; V: TRBV10-3; CDR3: CAISDYRTSGGPRRTDTQYF; DNA: TGTGCCATCAGTGACTACCGGACTAGCGGGGGCCCCCGGCGCACAGATACGCAGTATTTT
size: NA; length: 16; D: NA; J: TRBJ1-3; V: TRBV7-9; CDR3: CASPRGGANSGNTIYF; DNA: TGTGCCAGCCCCCGGGGGGGCGCGAACTCTGGAAACACCATATATTTT
size: few; length: 12; D: NA; J: TRBJ1-6; V: TRBV5-1; CDR3: CASNEGNSPLHF; DNA: TGCGCCAGCAACGAAGGGAATTCACCCCTCCACTTT
size: few; length: 17; D: NA; J: TRBJ1-3; V: TRBV9; CDR3: CASSVDPSGGSGNTIYF; DNA: TGTGCCAGCAGCGTAGACCCCTCCGGGGGCTCTGGAAACACCATATATTTT
size: NA; length: 15; D: TRBD1; J: TRBJ2-3; V: TRBV3-1; CDR3: CASSRRTGSGDTQYF; DNA: TGTGCCAGCAGCCGCAGGACAGGGAGTGGAGATACGCAGTATTTT
size: NA; length: 15; D: NA; J: TRBJ2-4; V: TRBV20-1; CDR3: CSASGGTTKQNIQYF; DNA: TGCAGTGCGAGTGGGGGGACAACTAAACAAAACATTCAGTACTTC
size: few; length: 15; D: TRBD1; J: TRBJ1-6; V: TRBV7-2; CDR3: CASSRTGGWNSPLHF; DNA: TGTGCCAGCAGCCGGACAGGGGGCTGGAATTCACCCCTCCACTTT
size: NA; length: 12; D: NA; J: TRBJ1-6; V: TRBV6-4; CDR3: CASSDSGSPLHF; DNA: TGTGCCAGCAGTGACTCGGGCTCACCCCTCCACTTT
size: NA; length: 15; D: NA; J: TRBJ2-2; V: TRBV28; CDR3: CASSSGGLFTGELFF; DNA: TGTGCCAGCAGCTCCGGGGGGCTGTTCACCGGGGAGCTGTTTTTT
size: NA; length: 16; D: TRBD1; J: TRBJ2-1; V: TRBV4-3; CDR3: CASSPEDRGSDNEQFF; DNA: TGCGCCAGCAGTCCCGAAGACAGGGGGTCCGACAATGAGCAGTTCTTC
size: NA; length: 18; D: TRBD1; J: TRBJ1-1; V: TRBV7-8; CDR3: CASSLVSGGLLMNTEAFF; DNA: TGTGCCAGCAGCTTAGTCTCAGGGGGCCTTCTCATGAACACTGAAGCTTTCTTT
size: few; length: 14; D: TRBD1; J: TRBJ2-2; V: TRBV12-3/TRBV12-4; CDR3: CASTLDRHTGELFF; DNA: TGTGCCAGCACCCTGGACAGGCACACCGGGGAGCTGTTTTTT
size: NA; length: 15; D: NA; J: TRBJ1-6; V: TRBV11-2; CDR3: CASSLGFARYSPLHF; DNA: TGTGCCAGCAGCTTAGGTTTCGCCCGTTATTCACCCCTCCACTTT
size: many; length: 15; D: TRBD2; J: TRBJ2-1; V: TRBV5-1; CDR3: CASSPTSGEYNEQFF; DNA: TGCGCCAGCAGCCCTACGAGCGGGGAGTACAATGAGCAGTTCTTC
size: NA; length: 15; D: NA; J: TRBJ1-4; V: TRBV28; CDR3: CASSFSWLGPEKLFF; DNA: TGTGCCAGCAGTTTTTCTTGGTTGGGTCCTGAAAAACTGTTTTTT
size: few; length: 16; D: TRBD2; J: TRBJ2-3; V: TRBV29-1; CDR3: CSVVGLAGSSTDTQYF; DNA: TGCAGCGTTGTGGGACTAGCGGGATCTAGCACAGATACGCAGTATTTT
size: NA; length: 15; D: NA; J: TRBJ2-5; V: TRBV12-3/TRBV12-4; CDR3: CASSFRLGSAETQYF; DNA: TGTGCCAGCAGTTTTAGGCTTGGGTCAGCAGAGACCCAGTACTTC
size: few; length: 13; D: NA; J: TRBJ2-3; V: TRBV6-5; CDR3: CASSYHGRDTQYF; DNA: TGTGCCAGCAGTTACCATGGACGAGATACGCAGTATTTT
size: NA; length: 14; D: TRBD1; J: TRBJ1-1; V: TRBV7-2; CDR3: CASSLDRIGTEAFF; DNA: TGTGCCAGCAGCTTGGACAGGATTGGTACTGAAGCTTTCTTT
size: NA; length: 14; D: NA; J: TRBJ1-1; V: TRBV5-5; CDR3: CASSRLGRNTEAFF; DNA: TGTGCCAGCAGCCGGCTCGGGCGGAACACTGAAGCTTTCTTT
size: few; length: 12; D: NA; J: TRBJ1-1; V: TRBV7-2; CDR3: CASSLVRKVAFF; DNA: TGTGCCAGCAGCTTAGTGAGGAAGGTGGCTTTCTTT
size: few; length: 15; D: NA; J: TRBJ2-2; V: TRBV12-3/TRBV12-4; CDR3: CASSSRGWGTGELFF; DNA: TGTGCCAGCAGTTCCCGGGGTTGGGGAACCGGGGAGCTGTTTTTT
size: NA; length: 16; D: NA; J: TRBJ1-5; V: TRBV7-2; CDR3: CASSLAGHPGNQPQHF; DNA: TGTGCCAGCAGCTTAGCTGGTCACCCGGGCAATCAGCCCCAGCATTTT
size: few; length: 14; D: NA; J: TRBJ1-2; V: TRBV7-8; CDR3: CASSLGIPSRGYTF; DNA: TGTGCCAGCAGCTTAGGGATACCTAGTAGGGGCTACACCTTC
size: once; length: 12; D: NA; J: TRBJ1-6; V: TRBV9; CDR3: CASSAGDSPLHF; DNA: TGTGCCAGCAGCGCAGGAGATTCACCCCTCCACTTT
size: NA; length: 15; D: NA; J: TRBJ1-2; V: TRBV24-1; CDR3: CATSDPRQSMYGYTF; DNA: TGTGCCACCAGTGACCCCCGACAGTCTATGTATGGCTACACCTTC
size: few; length: 15; D: NA; J: TRBJ2-1; V: TRBV19; CDR3: CASREAHISYNEQFF; DNA: TGTGCCAGTAGAGAGGCTCATATCTCCTACAATGAGCAGTTCTTC
size: NA; length: 13; D: NA; J: TRBJ2-2; V: TRBV5-1; CDR3: CASREWASGELFF; DNA: TGCGCCAGCAGGGAATGGGCGTCCGGGGAGCTGTTTTTT
size: NA; length: 14; D: NA; J: TRBJ2-7; V: TRBV3-1; CDR3: CASSQGLITTEQYF; DNA: TGTGCCAGCAGCCAAGGACTCATAACCACCGAGCAGTACTTC
size: NA; length: 14; D: NA; J: TRBJ1-5; V: TRBV5-1; CDR3: CASSLGSGDQPQHF; DNA: TGCGCCAGCAGCTTGGGCTCAGGGGATCAGCCCCAGCATTTT
size: NA; length: 15; D: TRBD1; J: TRBJ2-7; V: TRBV3-1; CDR3: CASSQEGTGIYEQYF; DNA: TGTGCCAGCAGCCAAGAGGGGACAGGTATATACGAGCAGTACTTC
size: few; length: 16; D: NA; J: TRBJ1-3; V: TRBV28; CDR3: CASSRGGIGSGNTIYF; DNA: TGTGCCAGCAGTCGGGGGGGAATCGGCTCTGGAAACACCATATATTTT
size: NA; length: 13; D: NA; J: TRBJ2-3; V: TRBV20-1; CDR3: CSAREDPTDTQYF; DNA: TGCAGTGCTAGAGAGGACCCCACAGATACGCAGTATTTT